This TCR beta chain comes out of a study of beta chain features in type 1 diabetes. All of the isolated RNA was reverse transcribed, so expressed TCRB transcripts were sequenced. Assay used: immunoSEQ multiplex PCR; TCRdb lists only in-frame clones, some missing. This table holds 680,000 or so clones, 13% found once. Concerning this clone: Its antigen is unidentified.

Sorted CD4+ subsets: naive, central memory, regulatory, stem cell-like memory (CD45RO/CCR7/CD25/CD127/CD95/CD27 panel). Regarding the study as a whole: A greater similarity of naive, central memory and Treg TCRB repertoires was seen among patients than among healthy donors. Amplification by PCR could prefer shorter templates, with the same effect in patients and controls. The question of HLA type influencing TCRB rearrangement was one that remained unresolved here. All four CD4+ subsets of Type 1 diabetes patients contained TCRB CDR3s that were moderately but significantly shorter.

Trimming took 8 bases from V and 1 from J, leaving 15 bases between them. CDR3 length: 14 residues. In germline, CDR1 is GTSNPN, CDR2 SVGIG (reference sequence). This rearrangement joins TRBV30 to TRBJ2-1, with D tentatively TRBD1 (6 bases). The receptor comes from a man younger than 35 with type 1 diabetes. Sequenced input: naive CD4+ T cells from blood. The CDR3 here is CAATGTGSYNEQFF. The CDR3 nucleotides read TGTGCCGCAACGGGAACAGGGTCCTACAATGAGCAGTTCTTC.